This T cell receptor beta chain emerged from a study of T cells in Graves' hyperthyroidism and ophthalmopathy. Study background: Once the initial diagnosis was made, peripheral blood was obtained before any treatment.

In this sample, this clonotype turned up many times. Its antigen is not known. The CDR3 is 13 residues long. The ends lost 4 bases at V and 6 bases at J; junction bases unmatched: 5. Germline loops: CDR1 SGHAT, CDR2 FQNNGV. Findings of the study overall: Blood held most thyroid clonotypes expanded above 0.001 frequency.

Used for diagnoses were clinical symptoms, serum thyroxine and TRAb, thyroid ultrasound and orbital computed tomography. RNA transcripts yielded amplified TCR beta CDR3 regions. The TCR CDR3 first-round RT-PCR relied on the HTBI primer set. TCRdb used MiXCR to reprocess the multiplex PCR reads, holding one entry per CDR3 protein. Among under 600,000 distinct CDR3 sequences listed, roughly 15% were seen once. The sequence was obtained from a woman in her 40s with Graves' ophthalmopathy. The chain couples TRBV11-2 to TRBJ1-2; 7 positions match TRBD1. Sequenced: blood. The CDR3 nucleotides read TGTGCCAGCAGCTCGACAGGGAGAAATGGCTACACCTTC. Translated: CASSSTGRNGYTF. The full variable domain, with the rest looked up from reference TRBV11-2 and TRBJ1-2, is EAGVAQSPRYKIIEKRQSVAFWCNPISGHATLYWYQQILGQGPKLLIQFQNNGVVDDSQLPKDRFSAERLKGVDSTLKIQPAKLEDSAVYLCASSSTGRNGYTFGSGTRLTVV.